The source of this T cell receptor (beta chain) is a study of neurological immune-mediated disorders (dated by TCRdb to about 2019). Context from the whole study: Using UMI-based sequencing, the study compared peripheral blood TCR-beta repertoires from patients with HTLV-I-associated myelopathy (HAM/TSP), patients with multiple sclerosis, and healthy controls. Of the 65 to 70 subjects in the cohort, about 14 were HAM/TSP patients, some 34 were multiple sclerosis patients, and roughly 20 were healthy controls. Longitudinal samples, technical triplicates and paired sorted CD4+ and CD8+ T-cell subsets, alongside PBMC samples, were included among the approximately 98 TCR-beta libraries. Study-wide conclusions, independent of this receptor: No identical CDR3 amino acid sequences were shared among expanded clones across subjects, suggesting private TCR-beta repertoires in all groups. TCR clonal expansion was greatest in HAM/TSP patients and smallest in MS patients, who ranked below even healthy controls.

cDNA synthesis used template-switch 5'RACE with a primer carrying a 10-nucleotide random unique molecular identifier tagging each TCR transcript. Each sequencing run produced over 160 million TCR-beta sequences covering 15-18 subjects. The RNeasy kit was used for extraction of total RNA. Using the KAPA Real-time Library Amplification kit, TCR-beta VDJ regions were amplified with primers for the TCR constant region and the 5'RACE anchor. A first PCR added sample indexes and Illumina adaptors, after which a second PCR increased the library yield. After purification with Ampure beads, the TCR product of roughly 650 bp was size-selected on a 2% E-gel SizeSelection system. Before pooling, library quality was assessed on a Bioanalyzer, concentration was determined with Qubit, and library quantification was performed with the Kapa Library Quantification kit. An Illumina HiSeq 2500 sequenced the libraries paired-end 2 x 150 bp. To increase sequence diversity, about 23-32% phiX was spiked into each library pool. Per the original workflow: Quality-filtered reads were processed with the UMI-based MiGEC pipeline, which removed over 75% of raw TCR sequences during error correction. VDJ genes were aligned to IMGT germline references, and each clonotype was defined by a unique CDR3 amino acid sequence together with V-J genes. Clonal expansion, Shannon diversity and CDR3 relatedness (CalcPairwiseDistances, ClusterSamples) were evaluated with VDJtools, and phylogenetic trees were built with CLCbio workbench. Using coefficient-of-variation modelling across technical triplicates, the study counted a clone as expanded if it had at least 8 unique UMIs. TCRdb itself trimmed the public reads at Q25 with fastp, ran MiXCR and retained productive beta chains. CDR3 protein sequences are deduplicated, and each keeps its most common genes and DNA. It is TCRdb's table, rather than the study itself, that gives the V and J calls and clone size. The sample table holds under 90,000 distinct CDR3 sequences, of which about 9.4% were seen once. The ten largest make up roughly 2% of the sample.

The healthy controls were volunteers from blood banks in Maryland, USA. Libraries from unsorted PBMCs were made from 2 million PBMCs kept in RNAlater at -80 degrees C until RNA extraction. Peripheral blood was subjected to Ficoll-Hypaque density gradient centrifugation to isolate PBMCs, which were then cryopreserved in liquid nitrogen. Taken from cysteine to phenylalanine, the CDR3 has 15 residues. Only CDR3 DNA is held: 45 bases, read in frame from base 1. Germline trimming: 1 base from V, 5 bases from J; junction bases outside gene matches: 5. CDR1 and CDR2, looked up from the germline V gene (reference sequence), are DFQATT and SNEGSKA. This clonotype was counted ten times or more. Its antigen target is currently unknown. The input lacks base qualities; no much larger clone sits a single base away.

The receptor was isolated from a man aged 40-49 years in good health. The rearranged chain carries TRBV20-1 and TRBJ2-5; 12 middle bases align to TRBD2. Material: PBMCs. The CDR3 in this case is CSARVRTSGEETQYF. The base sequence is TGCAGTGCTAGAGTCAGGACTAGCGGGGAGGAGACCCAGTACTTC.